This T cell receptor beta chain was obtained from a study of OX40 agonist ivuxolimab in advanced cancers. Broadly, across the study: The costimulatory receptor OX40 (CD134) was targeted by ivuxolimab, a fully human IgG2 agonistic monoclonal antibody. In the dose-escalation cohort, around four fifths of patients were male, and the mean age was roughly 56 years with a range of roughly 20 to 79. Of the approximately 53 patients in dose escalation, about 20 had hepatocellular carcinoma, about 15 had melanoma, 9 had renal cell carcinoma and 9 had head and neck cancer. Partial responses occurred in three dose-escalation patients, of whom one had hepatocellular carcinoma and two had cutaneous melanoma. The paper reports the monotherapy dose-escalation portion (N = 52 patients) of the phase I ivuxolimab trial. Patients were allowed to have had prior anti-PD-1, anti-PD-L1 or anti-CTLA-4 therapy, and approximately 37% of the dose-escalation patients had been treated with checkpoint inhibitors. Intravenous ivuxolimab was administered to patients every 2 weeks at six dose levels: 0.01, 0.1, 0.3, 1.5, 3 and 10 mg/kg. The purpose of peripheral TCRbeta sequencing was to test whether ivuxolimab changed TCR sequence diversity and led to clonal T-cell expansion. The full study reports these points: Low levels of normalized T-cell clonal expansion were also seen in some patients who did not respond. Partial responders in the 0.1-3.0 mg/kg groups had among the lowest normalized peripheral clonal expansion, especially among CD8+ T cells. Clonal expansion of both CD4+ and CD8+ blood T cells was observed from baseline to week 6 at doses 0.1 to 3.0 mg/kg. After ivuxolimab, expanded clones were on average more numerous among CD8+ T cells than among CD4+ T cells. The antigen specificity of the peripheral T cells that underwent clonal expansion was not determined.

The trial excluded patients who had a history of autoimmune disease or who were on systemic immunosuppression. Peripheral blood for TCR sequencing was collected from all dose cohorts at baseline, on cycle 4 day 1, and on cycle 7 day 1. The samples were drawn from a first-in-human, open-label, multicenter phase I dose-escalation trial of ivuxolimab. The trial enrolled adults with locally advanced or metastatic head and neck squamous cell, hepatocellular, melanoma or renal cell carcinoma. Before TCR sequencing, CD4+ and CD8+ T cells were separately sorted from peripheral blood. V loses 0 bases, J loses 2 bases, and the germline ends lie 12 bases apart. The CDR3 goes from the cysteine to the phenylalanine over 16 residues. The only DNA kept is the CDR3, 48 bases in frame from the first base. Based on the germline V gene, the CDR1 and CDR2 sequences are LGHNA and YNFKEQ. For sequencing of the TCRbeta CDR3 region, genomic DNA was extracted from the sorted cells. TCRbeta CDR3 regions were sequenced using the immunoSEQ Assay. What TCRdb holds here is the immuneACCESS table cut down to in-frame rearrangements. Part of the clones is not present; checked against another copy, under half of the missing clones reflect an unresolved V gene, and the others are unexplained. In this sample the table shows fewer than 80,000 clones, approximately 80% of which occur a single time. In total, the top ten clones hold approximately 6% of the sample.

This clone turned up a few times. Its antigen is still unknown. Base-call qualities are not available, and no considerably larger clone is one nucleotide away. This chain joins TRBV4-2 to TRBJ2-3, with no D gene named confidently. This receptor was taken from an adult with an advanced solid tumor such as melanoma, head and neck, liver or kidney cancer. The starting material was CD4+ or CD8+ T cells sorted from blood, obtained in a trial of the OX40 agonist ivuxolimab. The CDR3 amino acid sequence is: CASSQDFLRLTDTQYF. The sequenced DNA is TGTGCCAGCAGCCAAGATTTCCTACGGCTCACAGATACGCAGTATTTT.